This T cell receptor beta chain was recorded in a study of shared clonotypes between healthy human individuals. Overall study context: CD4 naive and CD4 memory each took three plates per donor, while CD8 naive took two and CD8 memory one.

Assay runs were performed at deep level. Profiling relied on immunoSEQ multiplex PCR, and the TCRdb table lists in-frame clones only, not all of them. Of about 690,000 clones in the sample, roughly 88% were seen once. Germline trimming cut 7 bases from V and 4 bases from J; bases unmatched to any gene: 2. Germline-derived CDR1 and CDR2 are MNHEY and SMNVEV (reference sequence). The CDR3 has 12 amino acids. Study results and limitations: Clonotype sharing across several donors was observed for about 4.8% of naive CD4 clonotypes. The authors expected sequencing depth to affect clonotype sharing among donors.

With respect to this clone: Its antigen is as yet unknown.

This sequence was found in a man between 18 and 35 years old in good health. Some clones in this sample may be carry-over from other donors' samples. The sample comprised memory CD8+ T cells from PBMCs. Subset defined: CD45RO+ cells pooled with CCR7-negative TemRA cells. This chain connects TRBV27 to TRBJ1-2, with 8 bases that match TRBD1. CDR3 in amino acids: CASKDRVYGYTF. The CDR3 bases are TGTGCCAGCAAGGACAGGGTCTATGGCTACACCTTC.